The 27 T cell receptor beta chains below all came from one sample that was sequenced in a study of cytomegalovirus exposure and HLA in healthy donors. The PCR contained 60 Vbeta and 13 Jbeta primers. Measured with immunoSEQ multiplex PCR; TCRdb has only the in-frame clones, and not every one. The sample records approximately 170,000 clones, roughly 79% being singletons. Sequenced input: PBMCs. The receptors stem from a woman aged 18-30 years in good health and CMV-seronegative.

This rearrangement joins TRBV30 to TRBJ1-6; D is undetermined. Germline V gene sequence: CDR1 GTSNPN, CDR2 SVGIG (reference sequence). The CDR3 runs 13 residues. The ends were cut back, 4 bases at V and 3 bases at J, with 7 bases in the middle. CDR3 loop: CAWTLNYNSPLHF. The DNA of the CDR3 is TGTGCCTGGACCCTTAACTATAATTCACCCCTCCACTTT.

The genes are TRBV6-1 and TRBJ1-6; 9 bases line up with TRBD1. This CDR3 is 14 amino acids long. CDR1 is MNHNS, CDR2 SASEGT, per germline. Unmatched junction bases numbered 5, after V lost 7 bases and J lost 7 bases. CDR3 sequence: CASKGTGINSPLHF. The CDR3 DNA reads as TGTGCCAGCAAGGGGACAGGGATCAATTCACCCCTCCACTTT.

The chain carries TRBV4-3 and TRBJ2-5; 9 nucleotides match TRBD2. With V trimmed by 0 bases and J by 9 bases, 14 bases remained unmatched. The CDR3 has 17 amino acids. The germline V gene encodes CDR1 LGHNA and CDR2 YSLEER. CDR3 protein: CASSQDVTSGSSWAQYF. CDR3 coding DNA: TGCGCCAGCAGCCAAGATGTTACTAGCGGGTCCAGCTGGGCCCAGTACTTC.

V usage is TRBV11-2 and J usage is TRBJ1-6; 12 bases are shared with TRBD1. Germline lookup yields CDR1 SGHAT and CDR2 FQNNGV. This CDR3 has 18 residues. V shed 5 bases and J 10 bases; nucleotides not matched to a gene: 15. CDR3 region: CASSPNYRDRGQVSPLHF. The CDR3 bases are TGTGCCAGCAGCCCCAATTACCGGGACAGGGGGCAAGTGTCACCCCTCCACTTT.

As to this clone: Other nucleotide sequences in the sample specify the same CDR3. The V gene is TRBV27, the J gene TRBJ2-7; no clear D gene. With 0 bases removed from V and 0 bases from J, the gap between germline ends came to 6 bases. This CDR3 spans 14 amino acids. Germline CDR1 MNHEY, CDR2 SMNVEV (reference sequence). For the CDR3, the DNA is TGTGCCAGCAGTTTATCCGCAGGCTCCTACGAGCAGTACTTC. Encoded protein: CASSLSAGSYEQYF.

The rearrangement uses TRBV6-4 and TRBJ1-3, with 8 bases identical to TRBD1. Looked up from germline, CDR1 is MRHNA and CDR2 is SNTAGT. The CDR3 sequence is 15 residues long. V gave up 3 bases and J gave up 4 bases; unmatched junction bases: 5. CDR3 sequence reads: CASSETGEDGNTIYF. Written as DNA, the CDR3 is TGTGCCAGCAGTGAGACAGGGGAGGACGGAAACACCATATATTTT.

The V call is TRBV4-1, the J call TRBJ2-2, with 11 bases lining up with TRBD2. The CDR3 sequence is 18 residues long. With 1 base clipped from V and 6 bases from J, the junction kept 10 bases outside the gene matches. Looked up from germline, CDR1 is MGHRA and CDR2 is YSYEKL. The CDR3 region has the DNA TGCGCCAGCAGCCAAGTCCTCCTTAGCGGGAGGGTGTCCGGGGAGCTGTTTTTT. This gives the protein CASSQVLLSGRVSGELFF.

This clone has a handful of counts. The V and J genes are TRBV10-2 and TRBJ2-7, with D possibly being TRBD1 (5 bases). Germline CDR1 is WSHSY and CDR2 is SAAADI. Trimming pared 3 bases from V and 2 bases from J, leaving 8 bases between. The CDR3 runs to 13 residues. This CDR3 is CASSDRVPYEQYF. The CDR3 DNA is TGCGCCAGCAGTGACAGGGTCCCCTACGAGCAGTACTTC.

Here the CDR3 DNA reads TGTGCCAGCAGTGAAGGGACAGGGCACAATCAGCCCCAGCATTTT. The encoded protein is CASSEGTGHNQPQHF. The chain links TRBV2 to TRBJ1-5; 8 bases agree with TRBD1. The CDR3 runs to 15 residues. Trimming at V came to 1 base and at J to 3 bases, leaving 2 bases not matched to a gene. CDR1 is SNHLY and CDR2 is FYNNEI in the germline V gene.

The chain employs TRBV7-2 and TRBJ2-2, with a possible D match to TRBD2 (6 bases). V dropped 2 bases and J dropped 10 bases, with 14 bases sitting between them. The CDR3 is made up of 14 amino acids. Germline CDR1 and CDR2: SGHTA and FQGNSA. The CDR3 sequence: CASSLIRTNMELFF. The CDR3 DNA reads TGTGCCAGCAGCTTAATACGGACTAACATGGAGCTGTTTTTT.

By share of the sample, this clone is medium-sized. The chain links TRBV5-6 to TRBJ2-1; TRBD1 agrees at 9 bases. Germline assignment: CDR1 SGHDT and CDR2 YYEEEE. V shed 6 bases and J 3 bases; nucleotides not matched to a gene: 10. This CDR3 region has 16 residues. The CDR3 nucleotides read TGTGCCAGCACCGTGACGTGGGACAGGGTCTACAATGAGCAGTTCTTC. Translated, it gives CASTVTWDRVYNEQFF.

The chain combines TRBV28 with TRBJ1-2, with TRBD1 identical over 7 bases. V lost 5 bases, J lost 2 bases, and 8 bases stayed unmatched. There are 15 residues in the CDR3. Germline assignment: CDR1 MDHEN and CDR2 SYDVKM. CDR3 residues: CASSTPRTGNYGYTF. CDR3 bases: TGTGCCAGCAGTACTCCTAGGACAGGAAACTATGGCTACACCTTC.

The chain uses TRBV27 and TRBJ1-6; weak D call: TRBD1 (5 bases). Looked up from germline, CDR1 is MNHEY and CDR2 is SMNVEV (reference sequence). V lost 4 bases and J lost 4, with 8 bases in between. The CDR3 has 14 residues. For the CDR3, the DNA is TGTGCCAGCAGTTGGAAGGGGTATAATTCACCCCTCCACTTT. Translation: CASSWKGYNSPLHF.

The genes are TRBV4-2 and TRBJ2-2; 9 nucleotides align to TRBD1. Germline V CDR1 and CDR2: LGHNA, YNFKEQ. After removal of 2 bases from V and 5 bases from J, the junction contained 12 bases not matched to a gene. CDR3 length: 18 residues. The CDR3 DNA is TGTGCCAGCAGCCAACATCTGATCCGGACAGGGGAAACCGGGGAGCTGTTTTTT. This translates into CASSQHLIRTGETGELFF.

The V gene is TRBV11-3, the J gene TRBJ2-1, with 7 bases lining up with TRBD2. J lost 7 bases, V lost 5 bases, and 11 bases had no gene match. Germline loops: CDR1 SGHNT, CDR2 YENEEA. The CDR3 has 15 residues. CDR3 sequence (DNA): TGTGCCAGCAGCGCACTAGGCGGGAGTATAAATGAGCAGTTCTTC. It translates to CASSALGGSINEQFF.

The CDR3 coding sequence is TGTGCCAGCAGTTTTATAACCGGGGAGCTGTTTTTT. Amino acid sequence: CASSFITGELFF. J is TRBJ2-2 and V is TRBV27; D call uncertain. This CDR3 contains 12 residues. Per the germline V gene, CDR1 is MNHEY and CDR2 is SMNVEV (reference sequence). V dropped 3 bases and J dropped 5 bases, with 4 bases sitting between them.

The chain combines TRBV5-6 with TRBJ1-1; 8 bases are a match to TRBD1. The CDR3 runs 15 residues. From germline, CDR1 is SGHDT and CDR2 YYEEEE. V lost 6 bases to trimming and J lost 1 base; unmatched junction nucleotides: 8. CDR3 sequence (DNA): TGTGCCAGCACCGGGACAGGATTCGAGAACACTGAAGCTTTCTTT. Translation: CASTGTGFENTEAFF.

This chain uses TRBV5-1 with TRBJ2-3; 13 nucleotides match TRBD2. The germline V gene has CDR1 SGHRS and CDR2 YFSETQ. V was pared by 5 bases and J by 5 bases, with 5 bases of the junction left unmatched. The CDR3 is made up of 15 amino acids. CDR3 sequence: CASRLAGGPGDTQYF. The CDR3 DNA reads as TGCGCCAGCAGACTAGCGGGAGGGCCGGGAGATACGCAGTATTTT.

The chain combines TRBV10-1 with TRBJ2-1, with 8 bases that match TRBD2. The CDR3 has 15 residues. Per germline, CDR1 WNHNN and CDR2 SYGVQD (reference sequence). Losses at the gene ends were 5 bases for V and 3 bases for J; bases not matched to a gene: 6. CDR3 DNA sequence: TGCGCCAGCAGTCCGGGACTAGGTAACTACAATGAGCAGTTCTTC. Its protein is CASSPGLGNYNEQFF.

This chain joins TRBV2 and TRBJ2-7; 9 nucleotides align to TRBD1. The germline V gene encodes CDR1 SNHLY and CDR2 FYNNEI. V was clipped by 7 bases and J by 6 bases; unmatched bases: 13. The CDR3 loop spans 15 amino acids. The CDR3 spells CASTLAGTGKGEQYF. The DNA for the CDR3 is TGTGCCAGCACTCTCGCCGGGACAGGGAAAGGCGAGCAGTACTTC.

The chain recombines TRBV13 with TRBJ2-3, with D unclear. Trimming left V 1 base short and J 0 bases short, with 11 bases between. CDR1 and CDR2 (germline): PRHDT, FYEKMQ (reference sequence). The CDR3 loop spans 16 amino acids. CDR3 bases: TGTGCCAGCAGCTTAGTTTTGCCAACTAGCACAGATACGCAGTATTTT. It codes for CASSLVLPTSTDTQYF.

The V call is TRBV9, the J call TRBJ2-1; TRBD1 aligns across 7 bases. Looked up from germline, CDR1 is SGDLS and CDR2 is YYNGEE. The length of the CDR3 is 15 residues. J was trimmed by 7 bases and V by 4 bases; bases with no gene match: 11. The CDR3 coding sequence is TGTGCCAGCAGCCCGAGACAGGGTAAACGGAATGAGCAGTTCTTC. Amino acid sequence: CASSPRQGKRNEQFF.

The chain links TRBV5-6 to TRBJ1-4, with D maybe TRBD1 (6 bases). V was trimmed by 4 bases and J by 7 bases, leaving 14 bases between them. The CDR3 length is 14 residues. Germline values: CDR1 SGHDT, CDR2 YYEEEE. This CDR3 is CASSLLTGGEKLFF. The CDR3, as DNA: TGTGCCAGCAGCCTTTTGACAGGCGGTGAAAAACTGTTTTTT.

This clone occurred a few times. The J gene is TRBJ2-7, the V gene TRBV15; 7 bases agree with TRBD1. From germline, CDR1 is LNHNV and CDR2 YYDKDF (reference sequence). The V segment lost 0 bases and the J segment 1 base; nucleotides outside the gene matches: 9. The CDR3 runs 17 residues. The CDR3 bases are TGTGCCACCAGCAGAGATCTCATAACCAGGGGGTCCTACGAGCAGTACTTC. This gives the protein CATSRDLITRGSYEQYF.

This clone came up once. The chain combines TRBV7-9 with TRBJ2-7, with D possibly TRBD1 on 5 matching bases. Germline CDR1 is SEHNR and CDR2 is FQNEAQ (reference sequence). V gave up 5 bases and J gave up 6 bases, with 23 bases separating them. The CDR3 has 16 residues. CDR3 sequence reads: CASSRTPGDRSLEQYF. CDR3 bases: TGTGCCAGCAGCCGCACTCCCGGAGACAGATCTCTCGAGCAGTACTTC. The full variable domain, rest sourced from reference TRBV7-9 and TRBJ2-7, is DTGVSQNPRHKITKRGQNVTFRCDPISEHNRLYWYRQTLGQGPEFLTYFQNEAQLEKSRLLSDRFSAERPKGSFSTLEIQRTEQGDSAMYLCASSRTPGDRSLEQYFGPGTRLTVT.

The V call is TRBV30, the J call TRBJ2-5, with D maybe TRBD2 (5 bases). The ends were cut back, 2 bases at V and 8 bases at J, with 15 bases in the middle. Germline V gene data show CDR1 as GTSNPN and CDR2 as SVGIG (reference sequence). The CDR3 runs to 13 residues. The DNA for the CDR3 is TGTGCCTGGAGTCCCGGGCCCGGAGGAACCCAGTACTTC. Translated, it gives CAWSPGPGGTQYF.

This clone was seen only a few times. CDR3 sequence (DNA): TGTGCCAGCAGTTTATTACAGGGAGCGAACACTGAAGCTTTCTTT. This gives the protein CASSLLQGANTEAFF. The chain joins TRBV27 to TRBJ1-1; D is possibly TRBD1 (6 bases). The CDR3 runs 15 residues. The germline gives CDR1 MNHEY, CDR2 SMNVEV (reference sequence). V dropped 1 base and J dropped 1 base, with 10 bases sitting between them.